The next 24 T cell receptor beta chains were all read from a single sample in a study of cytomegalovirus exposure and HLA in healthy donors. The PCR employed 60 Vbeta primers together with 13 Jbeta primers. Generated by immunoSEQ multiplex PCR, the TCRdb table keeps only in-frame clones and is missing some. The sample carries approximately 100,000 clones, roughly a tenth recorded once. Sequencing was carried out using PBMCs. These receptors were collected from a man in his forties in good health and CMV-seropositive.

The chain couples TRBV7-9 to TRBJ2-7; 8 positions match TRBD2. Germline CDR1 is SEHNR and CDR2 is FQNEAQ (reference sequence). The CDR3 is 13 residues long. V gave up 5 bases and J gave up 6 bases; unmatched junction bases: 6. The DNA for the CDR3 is TGTGCCAGCAGCCCCGGCGGGAGGTCCGAGCAGTACTTC. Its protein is CASSPGGRSEQYF.

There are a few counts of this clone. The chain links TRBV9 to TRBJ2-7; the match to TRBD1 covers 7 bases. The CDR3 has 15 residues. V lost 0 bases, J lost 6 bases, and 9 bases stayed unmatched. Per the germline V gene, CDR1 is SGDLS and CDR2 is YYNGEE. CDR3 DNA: TGTGCCAGCAGCGTAGGGCGACAGGGCCGATCCGAGCAGTACTTC. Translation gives CASSVGRQGRSEQYF.

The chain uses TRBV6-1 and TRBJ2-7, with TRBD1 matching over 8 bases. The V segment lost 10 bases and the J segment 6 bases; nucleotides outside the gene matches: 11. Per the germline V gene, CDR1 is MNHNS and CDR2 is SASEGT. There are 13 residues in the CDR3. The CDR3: CAIAPGQVSEQYF. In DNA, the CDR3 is TGTGCCATAGCCCCGGGACAGGTTAGCGAGCAGTACTTC.

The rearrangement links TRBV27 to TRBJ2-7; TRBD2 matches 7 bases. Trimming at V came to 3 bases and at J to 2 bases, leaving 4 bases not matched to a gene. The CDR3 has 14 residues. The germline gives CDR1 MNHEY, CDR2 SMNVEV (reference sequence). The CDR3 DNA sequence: TGTGCCAGCAGTTTTCGGGGGGAGACCTACGAGCAGTACTTC. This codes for CASSFRGETYEQYF.

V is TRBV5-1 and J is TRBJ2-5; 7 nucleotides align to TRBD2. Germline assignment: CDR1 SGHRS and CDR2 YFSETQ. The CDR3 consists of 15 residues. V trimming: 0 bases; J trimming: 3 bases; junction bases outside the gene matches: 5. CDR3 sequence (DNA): TGCGCCAGCAGCTTGGGCCCCGCGGGGGAAGAGACCCAGTACTTC. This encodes CASSLGPAGEETQYF.

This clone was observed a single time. The CDR3 DNA follows: TGCGCCAGCAGCTTACGGCTAGCGGCCTACAATGAGCAGTTCTTC. Protein sequence: CASSLRLAAYNEQFF. V gene TRBV5-1 combines with J gene TRBJ2-1; 7 nucleotides align to TRBD2. V was clipped by 2 bases and J by 2 bases; unmatched bases: 4. Germline CDR1 SGHRS, CDR2 YFSETQ. The CDR3 totals 15 residues.

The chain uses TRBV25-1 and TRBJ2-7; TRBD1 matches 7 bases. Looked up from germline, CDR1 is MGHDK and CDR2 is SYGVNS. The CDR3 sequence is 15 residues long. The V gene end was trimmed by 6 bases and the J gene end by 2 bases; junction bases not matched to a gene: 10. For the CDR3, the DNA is TGTGCCAGCAGCCAGCCAGGGGGAAATACCTACGAGCAGTACTTC. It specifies CASSQPGGNTYEQYF.

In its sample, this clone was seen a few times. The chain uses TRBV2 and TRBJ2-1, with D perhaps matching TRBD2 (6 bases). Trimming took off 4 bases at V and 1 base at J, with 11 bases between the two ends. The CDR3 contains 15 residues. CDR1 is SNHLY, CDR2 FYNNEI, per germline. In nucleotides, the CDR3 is TGTGCCAGCAGTGGGGACTTCCTATCCTACAATGAGCAGTTCTTC. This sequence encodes CASSGDFLSYNEQFF.

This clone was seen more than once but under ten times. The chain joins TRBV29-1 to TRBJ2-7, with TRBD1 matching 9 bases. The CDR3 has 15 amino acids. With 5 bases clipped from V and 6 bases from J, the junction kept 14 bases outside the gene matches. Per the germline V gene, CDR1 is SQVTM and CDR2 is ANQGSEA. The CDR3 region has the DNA TGCAGCGTTAGCAAAGGCGGGACAGGGTCTACCGAGCAGTACTTC. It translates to CSVSKGGTGSTEQYF.

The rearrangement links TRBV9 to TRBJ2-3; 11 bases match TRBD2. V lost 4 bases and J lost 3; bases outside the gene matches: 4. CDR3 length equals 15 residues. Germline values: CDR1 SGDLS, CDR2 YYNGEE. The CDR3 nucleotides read TGTGCCAGCAGCACTACTAGCGGGAGAACAGATACGCAGTATTTT. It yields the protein CASSTTSGRTDTQYF.

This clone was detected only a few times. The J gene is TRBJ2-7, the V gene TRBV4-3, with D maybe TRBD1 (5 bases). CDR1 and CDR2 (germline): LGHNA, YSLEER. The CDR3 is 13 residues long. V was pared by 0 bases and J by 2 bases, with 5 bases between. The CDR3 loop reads CASSQDRAYEQYF. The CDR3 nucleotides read TGCGCCAGCAGCCAAGACAGGGCCTACGAGCAGTACTTC.

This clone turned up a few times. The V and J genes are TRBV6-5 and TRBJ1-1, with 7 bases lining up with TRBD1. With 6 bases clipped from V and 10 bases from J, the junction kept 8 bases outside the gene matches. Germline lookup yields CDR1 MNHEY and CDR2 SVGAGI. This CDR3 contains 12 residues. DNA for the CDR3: TGTGCCAGCAGACAGCCGGGACAGCGAGCTTTCTTT. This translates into CASRQPGQRAFF.

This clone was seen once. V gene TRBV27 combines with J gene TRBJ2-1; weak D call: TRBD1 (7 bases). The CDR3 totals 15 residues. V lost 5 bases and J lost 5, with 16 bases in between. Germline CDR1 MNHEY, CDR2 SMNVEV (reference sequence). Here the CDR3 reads CASSPRQGGNNEQFF. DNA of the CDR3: TGTGCCAGCAGTCCCCGACAGGGAGGAAACAATGAGCAGTTCTTC.

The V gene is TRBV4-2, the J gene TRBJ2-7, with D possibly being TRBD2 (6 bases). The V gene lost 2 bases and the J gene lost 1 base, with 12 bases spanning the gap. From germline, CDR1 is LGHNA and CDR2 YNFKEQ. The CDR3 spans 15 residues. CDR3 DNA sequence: TGTGCCAGCAGCCAACGAGGAGGGGAATCCTACGAGCAGTACTTC. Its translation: CASSQRGGESYEQYF.

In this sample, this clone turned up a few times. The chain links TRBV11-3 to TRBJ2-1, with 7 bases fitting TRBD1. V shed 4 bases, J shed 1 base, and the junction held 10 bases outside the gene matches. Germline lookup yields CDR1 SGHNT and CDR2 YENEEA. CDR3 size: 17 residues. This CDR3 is CASSSTGTAISYNEQFF. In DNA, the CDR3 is TGTGCCAGCAGCTCCACCGGGACAGCAATTTCCTACAATGAGCAGTTCTTC.

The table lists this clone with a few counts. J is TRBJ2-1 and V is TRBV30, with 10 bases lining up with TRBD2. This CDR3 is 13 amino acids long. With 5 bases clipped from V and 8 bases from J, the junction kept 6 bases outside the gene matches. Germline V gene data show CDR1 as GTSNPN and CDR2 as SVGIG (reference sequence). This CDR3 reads CAWESGRGHEQFF. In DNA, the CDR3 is TGTGCCTGGGAAAGCGGGAGGGGCCATGAGCAGTTCTTC.

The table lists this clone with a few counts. The CDR3 reads CASSSWDRLSYEQYF. The CDR3 DNA reads TGTGCCAGCAGTTCATGGGACAGGCTAAGCTACGAGCAGTACTTC. The chain is built from TRBV6-5 and TRBJ2-7; 8 positions agree with TRBD1. In germline, CDR1 is MNHEY, CDR2 SVGAGI. Trimming took 4 bases from V and 3 from J; bases not matched to a gene: 8. The CDR3 is 15 amino acids.

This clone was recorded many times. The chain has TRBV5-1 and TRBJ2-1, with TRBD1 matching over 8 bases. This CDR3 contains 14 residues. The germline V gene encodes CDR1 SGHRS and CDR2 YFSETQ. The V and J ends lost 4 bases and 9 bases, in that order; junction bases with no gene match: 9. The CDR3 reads CASSKRTGQGEQFF. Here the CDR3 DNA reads TGCGCCAGCAGCAAAAGGACAGGGCAGGGTGAGCAGTTCTTC. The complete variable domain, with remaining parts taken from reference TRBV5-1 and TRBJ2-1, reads KAGVTQTPRYLIKTRGQQVTLSCSPISGHRSVSWYQQTPGQGLQFLFEYFSETQRNKGNFPGRFSGRQFSNSRSEMNVSTLELGDSALYLCASSKRTGQGEQFFGPGTRLTVL.

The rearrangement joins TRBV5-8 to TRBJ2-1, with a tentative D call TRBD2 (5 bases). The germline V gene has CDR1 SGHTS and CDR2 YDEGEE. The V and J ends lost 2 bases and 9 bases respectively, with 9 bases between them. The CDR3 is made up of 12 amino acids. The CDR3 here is CASSLTRSEQFF. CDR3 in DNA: TGTGCCAGCAGCTTAACTAGAAGTGAGCAGTTCTTC.

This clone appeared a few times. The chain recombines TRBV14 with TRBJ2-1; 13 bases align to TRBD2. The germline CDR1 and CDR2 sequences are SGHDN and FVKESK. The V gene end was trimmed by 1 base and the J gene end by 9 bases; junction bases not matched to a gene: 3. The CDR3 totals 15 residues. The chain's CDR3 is CASSQGTSGSPEQFF. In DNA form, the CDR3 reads TGTGCCAGCAGCCAAGGGACTAGCGGGAGTCCTGAGCAGTTCTTC.

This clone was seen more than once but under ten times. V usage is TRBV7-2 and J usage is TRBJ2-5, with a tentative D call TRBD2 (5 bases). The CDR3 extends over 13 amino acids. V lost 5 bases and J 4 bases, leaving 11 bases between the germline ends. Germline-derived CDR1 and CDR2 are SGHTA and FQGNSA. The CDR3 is CASSRRGGETQYF. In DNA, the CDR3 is TGTGCCAGCAGCAGGCGAGGAGGAGAGACCCAGTACTTC.

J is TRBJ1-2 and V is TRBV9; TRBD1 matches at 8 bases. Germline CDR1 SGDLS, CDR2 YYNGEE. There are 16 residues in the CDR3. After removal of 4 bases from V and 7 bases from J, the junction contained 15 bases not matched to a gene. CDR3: CASSPRLQGDQGGYTF. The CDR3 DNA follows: TGTGCCAGCAGCCCAAGACTACAGGGGGATCAAGGTGGCTACACCTTC. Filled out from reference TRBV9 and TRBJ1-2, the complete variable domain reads DSGVTQTPKHLITATGQRVTLRCSPRSGDLSVYWYQQSLDQGLQFLIQYYNGEERAKGNILERFSAQQFPDLHSELNLSSLELGDSALYFCASSPRLQGDQGGYTFGSGTRLTVV.

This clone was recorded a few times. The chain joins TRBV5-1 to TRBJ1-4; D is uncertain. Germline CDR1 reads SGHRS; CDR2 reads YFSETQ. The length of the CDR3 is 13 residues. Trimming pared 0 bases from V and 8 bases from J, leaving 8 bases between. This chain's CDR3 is CASSLGSREKLFF. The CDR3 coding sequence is TGCGCCAGCAGCTTGGGTTCTAGGGAAAAACTGTTTTTT. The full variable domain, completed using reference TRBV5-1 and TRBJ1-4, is KAGVTQTPRYLIKTRGQQVTLSCSPISGHRSVSWYQQTPGQGLQFLFEYFSETQRNKGNFPGRFSGRQFSNSRSEMNVSTLELGDSALYLCASSLGSREKLFFGSGTQLSVL.

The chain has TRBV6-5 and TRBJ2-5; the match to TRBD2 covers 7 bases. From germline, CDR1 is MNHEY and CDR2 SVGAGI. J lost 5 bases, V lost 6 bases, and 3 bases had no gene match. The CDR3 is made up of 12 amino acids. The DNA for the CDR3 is TGTGCCAGCAGAGCGGGAACGGAGACCCAGTACTTC. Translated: CASRAGTETQYF.